Following are 21 T cell receptor beta chains from one sample sequenced in a study of cytomegalovirus exposure and HLA in healthy donors (dated by TCRdb to the late 2010s). The library was obtained by the immunoSEQ multiplex PCR assay. For the multiplex PCR, a mixture combining 60 forward primers for TCR Vbeta segments and 13 reverse primers for TCR Jbeta segments was used. As stored in TCRdb, this immuneACCESS dataset retains in-frame rearrangements with V and J assigned. A fraction of the clones does not appear; measured against another copy, unresolved V genes explain less than half of the discrepancy, and the remainder lacks a known reason. Present in this sample are 150,000 to 180,000 clones, 70% to 80% of which were seen just once. Together, the top ten hold around 7.2% of the sample. Sequenced material: PBMCs. The receptors were sampled from a man aged 25 to 40 in good health and CMV-seropositive.

The chain has TRBV7-3 and TRBJ2-1; 14 bases fit TRBD2. The germline V gene encodes CDR1 SGHTA and CDR2 FQGTGA. Unmatched junction bases numbered 11, after V lost 5 bases and J lost 8 bases. The CDR3 totals 17 residues. The DNA for the CDR3 is TGTGCCAGCAGCGGGACCGTGACTAGCGGGGGGGCATATGAGCAGTTCTTC. This translates into CASSGTVTSGGAYEQFF.

V gene TRBV7-6 combines with J gene TRBJ1-1; TRBD1 matches at 10 bases. CDR3 size: 14 residues. The ends lost 5 bases at V and 5 bases at J; junction bases unmatched: 5. The germline CDR1 and CDR2 sequences are SGHVS and FNYEAQ. In DNA form, the CDR3 reads TGTGCCAGCAGCCCTGGACAGGGGGGGACTGAAGCTTTCTTT. As protein: CASSPGQGGTEAFF.

In the case of this clone: Within the sample, other DNA sequences also encode this same CDR3. This chain uses TRBV27 with TRBJ2-3; the match to TRBD1 covers 8 bases. With 3 bases clipped from V and 3 bases from J, the junction kept 2 bases outside the gene matches. The length of the CDR3 is 14 residues. CDR1 is MNHEY and CDR2 is SMNVEV in the germline V gene (reference sequence). CDR3 bases: TGTGCCAGCAGTTTGCAGGGGGCAACAGATACGCAGTATTTT. Translating it yields CASSLQGATDTQYF.

V and J are TRBV19 and TRBJ1-5, with D possibly being TRBD1 (5 bases). This CDR3 is built from 12 residues. The germline V gene has CDR1 LNHDA and CDR2 SQIVND (reference sequence). The V and J ends lost 6 bases and 2 bases respectively, with 5 bases between them. CDR3 sequence (DNA): TGTGCCAGTAGACAGGGCAATCAGCCCCAGCATTTT. Its protein is CASRQGNQPQHF.

V and J are TRBV13 and TRBJ2-3; 7 nucleotides align to TRBD1. J lost 3 bases, V lost 6 bases, and 9 bases had no gene match. The CDR3 is 15 amino acids. Germline V gene lookup returns CDR1 PRHDT and CDR2 FYEKMQ (reference sequence). As DNA, the CDR3 is TGTGCCAGCAGATCCCGGGACAGAGTTACAGATACGCAGTATTTT. This translates into CASRSRDRVTDTQYF. The full variable domain, in which reference TRBV13 and TRBJ2-3 provide the parts outside the CDR3, is AAGVIQSPRHLIKEKRETATLKCYPIPRHDTVYWYQQGPGQDPQFLISFYEKMQSDKGSIPDRFSAQQFSDYHSELNMSSLELGDSALYFCASRSRDRVTDTQYFGPGTRLTVL.

The V call is TRBV19, the J call TRBJ1-2; 10 nucleotides align to TRBD1. Germline V gene data show CDR1 as LNHDA and CDR2 as SQIVND (reference sequence). The CDR3 consists of 13 residues. V was clipped by 6 bases and J by 7 bases; unmatched bases: 5. DNA for the CDR3: TGTGCCAGTAGCCCGGGACAGGGGAGTGGCTACACCTTC. It codes for CASSPGQGSGYTF.

The gene calls are TRBV27 and TRBJ1-2, with 8 positions matching TRBD1. This CDR3 is built from 14 residues. V was pared by 10 bases and J by 6 bases, with 13 bases of the junction left unmatched. CDR1 and CDR2 (germline): MNHEY, SMNVEV (reference sequence). This CDR3 reads CATGTTGGRNGYTF. The CDR3 DNA reads as TGTGCCACAGGAACAACAGGGGGGAGGAATGGCTACACCTTC.

V and J are TRBV5-1 and TRBJ2-7, with TRBD2 matching 8 bases. CDR1 is SGHRS, CDR2 YFSETQ, per germline. V lost 2 bases to trimming and J lost 2 bases; unmatched junction nucleotides: 3. The CDR3 length is 14 residues. As DNA, the CDR3 is TGCGCCAGCAGCTTAGCGGGGGATCCCTACGAGCAGTACTTC. Protein product: CASSLAGDPYEQYF.

The chain recombines TRBV4-1 with TRBJ2-1; D perhaps matches TRBD1 (6 bases). This CDR3 spans 12 amino acids. Germline CDR1 MGHRA, CDR2 YSYEKL. The germline V and J ends were trimmed by 6 bases and 8 bases, with 11 bases remaining between them. CDR3 in DNA: TGCGCCAGCAGATCGGCAGGGGATGAGCAGTTCTTC. This translates into CASRSAGDEQFF.

The chain recombines TRBV6-5 with TRBJ2-7; the D is unclear. Germline assignment: CDR1 MNHEY and CDR2 SVGAGI. The length of the CDR3 is 11 residues. V lost 7 bases and J lost 5, with 9 bases in between. The CDR3 loop is CASTDADEQYF. Written as DNA, the CDR3 is TGTGCCAGCACCGACGCGGACGAGCAGTACTTC.

The chain employs TRBV4-2 and TRBJ1-2, with TRBD1 identical over 7 bases. CDR1 and CDR2 from the germline V gene are LGHNA and YNFKEQ. The junction had 9 bases not matched to a gene; V was cut back by 0 bases and J by 5 bases. This CDR3 spans 16 amino acids. The CDR3 region is CASSQDIGPGGYGYTF. In DNA form, the CDR3 reads TGTGCCAGCAGCCAAGATATTGGTCCAGGGGGATATGGCTACACCTTC.

The chain couples TRBV28 to TRBJ2-1; 13 bases align to TRBD2. CDR3 size: 16 residues. CDR1 is MDHEN, CDR2 SYDVKM, per germline. V was pared by 8 bases and J by 0 bases, with 4 bases of the junction left unmatched. The CDR3 protein is CASHGTSGVSYNEQFF. The CDR3 DNA reads as TGTGCCAGCCACGGGACTAGCGGGGTCTCCTACAATGAGCAGTTCTTC.

This clone was observed once. The J gene is TRBJ1-1, the V gene TRBV7-9; TRBD1 matches 7 bases. With V trimmed by 2 bases and J by 5 bases, 5 bases remained unmatched. This CDR3 has 14 residues. Germline V gene lookup returns CDR1 SEHNR and CDR2 FQNEAQ (reference sequence). CDR3: CASSLRQGPTEAFF. DNA for the CDR3: TGTGCCAGCAGCTTAAGACAGGGTCCGACTGAAGCTTTCTTT.

The rearrangement uses TRBV6-5 and TRBJ1-2; TRBD1 might be the D (5 bases). The CDR3 has 13 residues. CDR1 and CDR2 (germline): MNHEY, SVGAGI. V lost 7 bases to trimming and J lost 8 bases, with 17 bases between them. CDR3 protein: CASNPTVYGGYTF. The CDR3 region has the DNA TGTGCCAGCAATCCGACAGTCTACGGCGGCTACACCTTC.

The CDR3 region is CASSLALGGPSYEQYF. CDR3 bases: TGTGCCAGCAGCTTAGCGTTAGGTGGGCCTTCCTACGAGCAGTACTTC. J is TRBJ2-7 and V is TRBV7-6, with D hard to call. The length of the CDR3 is 16 residues. The V and J ends lost 0 bases and 1 base respectively, with 13 bases between them. Germline V CDR1 and CDR2: SGHVS, FNYEAQ.

This clone was recorded once. This chain connects TRBV5-8 to TRBJ1-1; weak D call: TRBD1 (6 bases). CDR3 length equals 15 residues. Germline V lookup: CDR1 SGHTS, CDR2 YDEGEE. Trimming cost V 2 bases and J 8 bases, with 19 bases left between them. CDR3 nucleotide sequence: TGTGCCAGCAGCTTTCCGGGGACACCGAGGGCCGAAGCTTTCTTT. Translating it yields CASSFPGTPRAEAFF.

The CDR3 spells CASSSDGGAREQYF. DNA for the CDR3: TGTGCCAGCAGCTCCGACGGGGGGGCGCGGGAGCAGTACTTC. The V and J genes are TRBV11-2 and TRBJ2-7, with 8 bases that match TRBD2. The CDR3 sequence is 14 residues long. Germline-derived CDR1 and CDR2 are SGHAT and FQNNGV. V was pared by 4 bases and J by 7 bases, with 9 bases of the junction left unmatched. The full variable domain, completed using reference TRBV11-2 and TRBJ2-7, is EAGVAQSPRYKIIEKRQSVAFWCNPISGHATLYWYQQILGQGPKLLIQFQNNGVVDDSQLPKDRFSAERLKGVDSTLKIQPAKLEDSAVYLCASSSDGGAREQYFGPGTRLTVT.

The rearrangement joins TRBV2 to TRBJ1-1; D is undetermined. The V gene lost 3 bases and the J gene lost 1 base, with 9 bases spanning the gap. Germline-derived CDR1 and CDR2 are SNHLY and FYNNEI. This CDR3 region has 14 residues. This CDR3 is CASSEEARNTEAFF. In DNA, the CDR3 is TGTGCCAGCAGTGAGGAGGCCCGGAACACTGAAGCTTTCTTT.

The chain couples TRBV7-8 to TRBJ2-7, with a weak D call TRBD2 (6 bases). CDR3 size: 16 residues. The V end was cut by 5 bases, the J end by 2 bases, with 19 bases between. In germline, CDR1 is SGHVS, CDR2 FQNEAQ. The CDR3 sequence: CASSPSVRVLTYEQYF. CDR3 in DNA: TGTGCCAGCAGCCCTAGCGTCAGGGTTTTAACCTACGAGCAGTACTTC.

The chain recombines TRBV30 with TRBJ1-5; TRBD1 agrees at 7 bases. CDR1 and CDR2 from the germline V gene are GTSNPN and SVGIG (reference sequence). J was trimmed by 5 bases and V by 7 bases; bases with no gene match: 8. The CDR3 totals 13 residues. CDR3 amino acids: CAFTGQQHQPQHF. The CDR3, as DNA: TGTGCCTTCACGGGACAGCAACATCAGCCCCAGCATTTT. Supplemented by reference TRBV30 and TRBJ1-5, the full variable domain reads SQTIHQWPATLVQPVGSPLSLECTVEGTSNPNLYWYRQAAGRGLQLLFYSVGIGQISSEVPQNLSASRPQDRQFILSSKKLLLSDSGFYLCAFTGQQHQPQHFGDGTRLSIL.

V usage is TRBV13 and J usage is TRBJ2-1, with a tentative D call TRBD2 (7 bases). Germline loops: CDR1 PRHDT, CDR2 FYEKMQ (reference sequence). The V gene lost 4 bases and the J gene lost 7 bases, with 20 bases spanning the gap. The CDR3 is 16 amino acids. The CDR3 spells CASSSKGGGPGNEQFF. The CDR3 nucleotides read TGTGCCAGCAGCTCCAAAGGGGGGGGCCCAGGGAATGAGCAGTTCTTC.